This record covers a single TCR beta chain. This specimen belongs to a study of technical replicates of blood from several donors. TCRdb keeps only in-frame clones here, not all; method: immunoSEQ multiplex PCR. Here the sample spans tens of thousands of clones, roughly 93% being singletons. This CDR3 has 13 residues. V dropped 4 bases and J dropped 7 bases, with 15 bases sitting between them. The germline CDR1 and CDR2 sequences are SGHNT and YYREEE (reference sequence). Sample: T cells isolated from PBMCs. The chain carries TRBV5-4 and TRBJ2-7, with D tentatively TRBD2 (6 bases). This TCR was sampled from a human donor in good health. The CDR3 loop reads CASSGVGSPEQYF. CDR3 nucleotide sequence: TGTGCCAGCAGCGGCGTCGGGAGCCCGGAGCAGTACTTC.